Below, 27 T cell receptor beta chains from the same sample are listed, as sequenced in a study of shared clonotypes between healthy human individuals. Sequencing was performed with immunoSEQ multiplex PCR; in TCRdb, only in-frame clones are kept and a portion is missing. This sample has around 700,000 clones, with over 65% found just once. The source material was memory CD4+ T cells sorted from blood. The subset was: CD45RA-negative fraction. These receptors originate from a woman between 25 and 40 years old in good health.

The chain carries TRBV29-1 and TRBJ1-1; no reliable D call. V was pared by 4 bases and J by 5 bases, with 11 bases between. The CDR3 has 12 residues. Germline V gene data show CDR1 as SQVTM and CDR2 as ANQGSEA. The CDR3 sequence: CSVAGSATEAFF. DNA for the CDR3: TGCAGCGTTGCAGGCTCGGCGACTGAAGCTTTCTTT.

This clone was seen just once. J is TRBJ2-3 and V is TRBV11-3, with D unclear. CDR1 and CDR2 (germline): SGHNT, YENEEA. The CDR3 runs 16 residues. Trimming pared 5 bases from V and 4 bases from J, leaving 19 bases between. The CDR3 DNA follows: TGTGCCAGCAGCCCAGGAGTATCTCCGGGCCCAGATACGCAGTATTTT. Translating it yields CASSPGVSPGPDTQYF.

The chain joins TRBV9 to TRBJ2-1, with D possibly being TRBD1 or TRBD2 (7 bases each). V lost 4 bases, J lost 6 bases, and 20 bases lay in between. CDR1 and CDR2 (germline): SGDLS, YYNGEE. This CDR3 has 16 residues. The CDR3 region has the DNA TGTGCCAGCAGCTCCCAGCAGGGGGGGATGCTCAATGAGCAGTTCTTC. This encodes CASSSQQGGMLNEQFF.

The V call is TRBV10-3, the J call TRBJ2-6, with TRBD1 identical over 7 bases. In germline, CDR1 is ENHRY, CDR2 SYGVKD. CDR3 length equals 17 residues. Losses at the gene ends were 0 bases for V and 2 bases for J; bases not matched to a gene: 4. The chain's CDR3 is CAISESKGTAGANVLTF. As DNA, the CDR3 is TGTGCCATCAGTGAGTCGAAAGGGACAGCTGGGGCCAACGTCCTGACTTTC.

This clone has just one count. The rearrangement links TRBV29-1 to TRBJ1-3; the D is unclear. Germline V gene lookup returns CDR1 SQVTM and CDR2 ANQGSEA. This CDR3 contains 12 residues. Deletions cut 4 bases from V and 1 base from J, with 5 bases between. CDR3 amino acids: CSVVLSGNTIYF. The CDR3 region has the DNA TGCAGCGTTGTTTTGTCTGGAAACACCATATATTTT.

The chain carries TRBV28 and TRBJ2-6; the D call may be TRBD1 or TRBD2 (5 bases each). The V end lost 2 bases, the J end lost 4 bases, and 9 bases lay between the germline ends. CDR1 and CDR2 (germline): MDHEN, SYDVKM. The CDR3 consists of 15 residues. The CDR3 protein is CASSLGGPGANVLTF. CDR3 coding DNA: TGTGCCAGCAGTTTAGGGGGTCCCGGGGCCAACGTCCTGACTTTC.

This clone has only one observation. The chain is built from TRBV19 and TRBJ2-2; D could derive from TRBD1 or TRBD2 (5 bases each). The V gene lost 6 bases and the J gene lost 0 bases, with 11 bases spanning the gap. The germline CDR1 and CDR2 sequences are LNHDA and SQIVND (reference sequence). There are 15 residues in the CDR3. CDR3 protein: CASSSLGANTGELFF. CDR3 in DNA: TGTGCCAGTAGCTCCTTGGGGGCGAACACCGGGGAGCTGTTTTTT.

This chain uses TRBV6-1 with TRBJ1-2; weak D call: TRBD1 (5 bases). The CDR3 covers 13 residues. Per germline, CDR1 MNHNS and CDR2 SASEGT. Trimming pared 4 bases from V and 8 bases from J, leaving 14 bases between. DNA for the CDR3: TGTGCCAGCAGTGTCCAGCCGGGGGAGGGCTACACCTTC. Its protein is CASSVQPGEGYTF.

This sequence joins TRBV11-2 and TRBJ2-7; D is perhaps TRBD1 (6 bases). The length of the CDR3 is 12 residues. The germline V and J ends were trimmed by 8 bases and 4 bases, with 12 bases remaining between them. Germline V gives CDR1 SGHAT, CDR2 FQNNGV. The CDR3 DNA sequence: TGTGCCAGCGGTAGAGGACAGTACGAGCAGTACTTC. It is translated as CASGRGQYEQYF.

This clone has ten or more counts. This rearrangement joins TRBV18 to TRBJ1-2; D is uncertain. The CDR3 consists of 15 residues. Germline values: CDR1 KGHSH, CDR2 LQKENI. V was shortened by 0 bases and J by 3 bases, with 11 bases between the two germline ends. This CDR3 reads CASSPPATLDYGYTF. The CDR3 nucleotides read TGTGCCAGCTCACCACCGGCGACACTGGACTATGGCTACACCTTC.

The chain carries TRBV7-2 and TRBJ2-3, with 8 positions matching TRBD2. Germline trimming cut 5 bases from V and 2 bases from J; bases unmatched to any gene: 15. CDR3 length: 18 amino acids. CDR1 is SGHTA and CDR2 is FQGNSA in the germline V gene. The CDR3 protein is CASSRLASAGGLTDTQYF. CDR3 sequence (DNA): TGTGCCAGCAGCCGATTGGCGAGCGCGGGAGGCCTCACAGATACGCAGTATTTT.

The V call is TRBV5-1, the J call TRBJ2-1, with 9 bases aligning to TRBD1. The CDR3 runs 15 residues. CDR1 is SGHRS, CDR2 YFSETQ, per germline. V shed 4 bases, J shed 2 bases, and the junction held 4 bases outside the gene matches. The DNA for the CDR3 is TGCGCCAGCAGCACAGGGGGCGCAACCTACAATGAGCAGTTCTTC. It is translated as CASSTGGATYNEQFF.

The chain couples TRBV28 to TRBJ2-1; the D gene is possibly TRBD2 (6 bases). Germline V gene data show CDR1 as MDHEN and CDR2 as SYDVKM. Trimming shortened V by 3 bases and J by 5 bases, and 17 bases separated the two germline ends. CDR3 length equals 16 residues. This CDR3 is CASSFTVWDSNNEQFF. The DNA for the CDR3 is TGTGCCAGCAGTTTCACAGTTTGGGACTCGAACAATGAGCAGTTCTTC. Using reference TRBV28 and TRBJ2-1 for the parts outside the CDR3, the full variable domain is DVKVTQSSRYLVKRTGEKVFLECVQDMDHENMFWYRQDPGLGLRLIYFSYDVKMKEKGDIPEGYSVSREKKERFSLILESASTNQTSMYLCASSFTVWDSNNEQFFGPGTRLTVL.

The V call is TRBV5-1, the J call TRBJ2-7, with D tentatively TRBD2 (5 bases). V lost 0 bases, J lost 6 bases, and 10 bases lay in between. This CDR3 spans 13 amino acids. Germline V gives CDR1 SGHRS, CDR2 YFSETQ. CDR3 nucleotides: TGCGCCAGCAGCTTGGAACTAGTCTCCGAGCAGTACTTC. It codes for CASSLELVSEQYF.

Remarks on this clone: A far bigger clonotype differs at one base, so this is likely a read error. V and J are TRBV29-1 and TRBJ2-5; 7 bases are shared with TRBD1. CDR3 length: 15 amino acids. Unmatched junction bases numbered 15, after V lost 5 bases and J lost 6 bases. Germline CDR1 is SQVTM and CDR2 is ANQGSEA. The CDR3 nucleotides read TGCAGCGTTTTGAACCCGGGACAGAGTGGACAGACCCAGTACTTC. Amino acid sequence: CSVLNPGQSGQTQYF. The full variable domain, its missing parts supplied by reference TRBV29-1 and TRBJ2-5, is SAVISQKPSRDICQRGTSLTIQCQVDSQVTMMFWYRQQPGQSLTLIATANQGSEATYESGFVIDKFPISRPNLTFSTLTVSNMSPEDSSIYLCSVLNPGQSGQTQYFGPGTRLLVL.

Ten or more counts support this clone. The chain joins TRBV28 to TRBJ1-1, with D tentatively TRBD1 (6 bases). Germline V gives CDR1 MDHEN, CDR2 SYDVKM. The CDR3 runs to 16 residues. V was shortened by 7 bases and J by 1 base, with 19 bases between the two germline ends. CDR3 protein: CASTPPGGPTNTEAFF. The DNA of the CDR3 is TGTGCCAGCACCCCCCCCGGGGGGCCGACGAACACTGAAGCTTTCTTT.

This clone was counted many times. The V call is TRBV6-1, the J call TRBJ1-3; 9 bases are shared with TRBD1. This CDR3 is 13 amino acids long. From germline, CDR1 is MNHNS and CDR2 SASEGT. J was trimmed by 9 bases and V by 10 bases; bases with no gene match: 10. The CDR3 loop is CATRDREFSTIYF. CDR3 coding DNA: TGTGCCACCCGGGACAGGGAATTTAGCACCATATATTTT.

The chain employs TRBV9 and TRBJ2-2, with 8 bases aligning to TRBD1. The CDR3 has 15 residues. Trimming cost V 4 bases and J 7 bases; bases outside gene matches: 9. Per germline, CDR1 SGDLS and CDR2 YYNGEE. The CDR3 DNA is TGTGCCAGCAGCCCACGACAGGGGAGCAGCGGGGAGCTGTTTTTT. Protein product: CASSPRQGSSGELFF.

There are a few counts of this clone. V and J are TRBV11-3 and TRBJ2-1; D not certain. CDR3 length: 12 amino acids. Between the trimmed V and J ends, which lost 5 bases and 9 bases, there was a span of 11 bases. The V gene's germline CDR1 is SGHNT and CDR2 YENEEA. The CDR3, as DNA: TGTGCCAGCAGCACCCACTTGGGTGAGCAGTTCTTC. Amino acid sequence: CASSTHLGEQFF.

Comment on this clone: The sample contains more than one DNA sequence encoding this CDR3. This chain uses TRBV7-3 with TRBJ2-5; TRBD2 aligns across 7 bases. Germline CDR1 reads SGHTA; CDR2 reads FQGTGA. This CDR3 is 14 amino acids long. V lost 4 bases and J lost 5; bases outside the gene matches: 7. The CDR3 DNA reads TGTGCCAGCAGCTCCGGGACTATGCGCGAGACCCAGTACTTC. Its protein is CASSSGTMRETQYF.

This chain uses TRBV21-1 with TRBJ2-7. TRBV21-1 is a documented pseudogene. The CDR3 consists of 9 residues. The CDR3 protein is CARPYEQYF. The CDR3 DNA follows: TGTGCCAGACCATACGAGCAGTACTTC.

The chain is built from TRBV27 and TRBJ2-2, with a possible D match to TRBD2 (6 bases). CDR3 length: 15 residues. CDR1 MNHEY and CDR2 SMNVEV come from the germline V gene (reference sequence). The V gene lost 6 bases and the J gene lost 5 bases, with 16 bases spanning the gap. The CDR3 region is CASSPRAGGTGELFF. The DNA for the CDR3 is TGTGCCAGCAGCCCCAGGGCCGGGGGAACCGGGGAGCTGTTTTTT.

The gene calls are TRBV5-1 and TRBJ2-3; TRBD2 is a possible D gene (5 bases). Germline assignment: CDR1 SGHRS and CDR2 YFSETQ. CDR3 length equals 14 residues. V lost 4 bases and J lost 4, with 13 bases in between. CDR3 sequence: CASSRLGRADTQYF. In DNA form, the CDR3 reads TGCGCCAGCAGCCGCCTAGGGCGGGCAGATACGCAGTATTTT.

The gene calls are TRBV18 and TRBJ1-1, with D unresolved. This CDR3 has 13 residues. The V gene's germline CDR1 is KGHSH and CDR2 LQKENI. Trimming took 8 bases from V and 1 from J, leaving 11 bases between them. CDR3 nucleotide sequence: TGTGCCAGCACTTTCGTTGGGAACACTGAAGCTTTCTTT. Translating it yields CASTFVGNTEAFF.

This chain links TRBV27 with TRBJ2-1; 8 bases align to TRBD2. The V gene end was trimmed by 5 bases and the J gene end by 3 bases; junction bases not matched to a gene: 6. Germline CDR1 MNHEY, CDR2 SMNVEV (reference sequence). The CDR3 covers 15 residues. CDR3 sequence reads: CASSQIAGLYNEQFF. The CDR3, as DNA: TGTGCCAGCAGTCAGATAGCGGGACTCTACAATGAGCAGTTCTTC.

The table lists this clone with a few counts. The CDR3, as DNA: TGTGCCAGCAGTCAGAGGACTAGGCTTGTTTACGAGCAGTACTTC. This sequence encodes CASSQRTRLVYEQYF. This rearrangement joins TRBV27 to TRBJ2-7; 7 positions agree with TRBD2. The V gene's germline CDR1 is MNHEY and CDR2 SMNVEV (reference sequence). The CDR3 covers 15 residues. J was trimmed by 4 bases and V by 5 bases; bases with no gene match: 11.

The genes are TRBV7-2 and TRBJ2-2; weak D call: TRBD2 (6 bases). Germline CDR1 and CDR2: SGHTA and FQGNSA. The CDR3 loop spans 16 amino acids. The V and J ends lost 1 base and 3 bases respectively, with 12 bases between them. For the CDR3, the DNA is TGTGCCAGCAGCTTAGTTGCTGCGGGGTACACCGGGGAGCTGTTTTTT. It translates to CASSLVAAGYTGELFF.